The entry that follows covers one T cell receptor beta chain sequence. The antigen is not known. Alopecia areata patients provided lesional scalp punch biopsies and peripheral blood. This specimen belongs to a study of CD8+ T cells in alopecia areata. As for the study in general: A regimen of oral tofacitinib, 5 to 10 mg twice daily, was given to treated patients. General study results and limits: Normal skin contains resident alphabeta T cells, and these are also sequenced in scalp samples. Clonality exceeded that of normal scalp in lesional scalp, most notably in alopecia totalis/universalis.

The length of the CDR3 is 11 residues. V was trimmed by 3 bases and J by 3 bases, leaving 2 bases between them. Sequencing templates came from extracted RNA that was reverse transcribed into cDNA. Assay used: immunoSEQ multiplex PCR; TCRdb lists only in-frame clones, some missing. This table holds a few hundred thousand clones, about 68% found once. The rearrangement joins TRBV23-1 to TRBJ2-5; D gene ambiguous. TRBV23-1 is assigned to the ORF class and has an uncertain function. Material: CD4+ T cells sorted from blood, obtained at week 0. This receptor was identified in a human donor with alopecia areata. Here the CDR3 reads CASSQEETQYF. CDR3 nucleotides: TGCGCCAGCAGTCAGGAAGAGACCCAGTACTTC.